Below, 32 T cell receptor beta chains from the same sample are listed, as sequenced in a study of T-cell reconstitution after alpha-beta-depleted transplantation in children. Preparation of the TCRbeta library involved a method that used unique molecular identifiers. Each CDR3 protein gets one entry after TCRdb re-called the PCR reads with MiXCR. The sample yields about 900,000 distinct CDR3 sequences, 25% to 35% seen once. The specimen comprised PBMCs, mostly from graft donor cells, sampled 360 days after TCRalphabeta/CD19-depleted stem cell transplant. The receptors come from a boy under two years old who had a stem cell transplant for SCID, so the T cells may come from the graft donor.

The chain employs TRBV5-1 and TRBJ1-1; 8 positions match TRBD1. This CDR3 contains 12 residues. Germline V gives CDR1 SGHRS, CDR2 YFSETQ. The ends lost 2 bases at V and 7 bases at J; junction bases unmatched: 1. CDR3: CASSFDRGEAFF. As DNA, the CDR3 is TGCGCCAGCAGCTTTGACAGGGGTGAAGCTTTCTTT.

The chain carries TRBV13 and TRBJ2-1; 10 nucleotides agree with TRBD2. J gave up 5 bases and V 1 base, and 2 bases lay outside the gene matches. This CDR3 comprises 15 residues. Germline V gene lookup returns CDR1 PRHDT and CDR2 FYEKMQ (reference sequence). CDR3 amino acids: CASSLVAGGHNEQFF. Written as DNA, the CDR3 is TGTGCCAGCAGCTTAGTAGCGGGGGGCCACAATGAGCAGTTCTTC. Supplemented by reference TRBV13 and TRBJ2-1, the full variable domain reads AAGVIQSPRHLIKEKRETATLKCYPIPRHDTVYWYQQGPGQDPQFLISFYEKMQSDKGSIPDRFSAQQFSDYHSELNMSSLELGDSALYFCASSLVAGGHNEQFFGPGTRLTVL.

The rearrangement uses TRBV12-3 or TRBV12-4 and TRBJ1-1; a possible D gene is TRBD1 (5 bases). The length of the CDR3 is 12 residues. V was shortened by 4 bases and J by 10 bases, with 13 bases between the two germline ends. The CDR3 loop is CASSSGTKGAFF. In DNA, the CDR3 is TGTGCCAGCAGTTCAGGGACTAAGGGAGCTTTCTTT.

The chain carries TRBV12-3 or TRBV12-4 and TRBJ2-2, with a tentative D call TRBD2 (6 bases). The CDR3 contains 16 residues. V lost 2 bases and J 2 bases, leaving 12 bases between the germline ends. This CDR3 is CASSLWGGENTGELFF. For the CDR3, the DNA is TGTGCCAGCAGTTTATGGGGCGGGGAAAACACCGGGGAGCTGTTTTTT.

There are a few counts of this clonotype. The CDR3 sequence is CSADSGLTYEQYF. The CDR3, as DNA: TGCAGTGCGGACTCGGGACTTACCTACGAGCAGTACTTC. This chain uses TRBV20-1 with TRBJ2-7; TRBD2 might be the D (6 bases). The V gene's germline CDR1 is DFQATT and CDR2 SNEGSKA (reference sequence). The CDR3 spans 13 residues. V dropped 6 bases and J dropped 2 bases, with 14 bases sitting between them.

This sequence joins TRBV5-5 and TRBJ2-6; D ambiguous. This CDR3 is built from 16 residues. Trimming took off 1 base at V and 0 bases at J, with 8 bases between the two ends. The germline gives CDR1 SGHKS, CDR2 YYEKEE (reference sequence). The CDR3 protein is CASSLSTGSGANVLTF. CDR3 DNA sequence: TGTGCCAGCAGCTTGTCTACGGGCTCTGGGGCCAACGTCCTGACTTTC.

DNA for the CDR3: TGCGCCAGCAGCTTGTACGGTACTAGCTCCTATAATTCACCCCTCCACTTT. Amino acids: CASSLYGTSSYNSPLHF. The chain recombines TRBV5-1 with TRBJ1-6; D unclear. In germline, CDR1 is SGHRS, CDR2 YFSETQ. This CDR3 contains 17 residues. Trimming cost V 1 base and J 0 bases, with 11 bases left between them.

The chain uses TRBV9 and TRBJ2-3; D gene uncertain. Trimming pared 0 bases from V and 4 bases from J, leaving 12 bases between. Germline lookup yields CDR1 SGDLS and CDR2 YYNGEE. The CDR3 totals 15 residues. As DNA, the CDR3 is TGTGCCAGCAGCGTAGGACTCCCCAATCCAGATACGCAGTATTTT. Translating gives CASSVGLPNPDTQYF.

This clonotype was detected only a few times. The rearrangement links TRBV6-5 to TRBJ2-5; D is uncertain. The CDR3 consists of 13 residues. Trimming cost V 8 bases and J 6 bases, with 16 bases left between them. Germline CDR1 reads MNHEY; CDR2 reads SVGAGI. CDR3 loop: CASGFRGIKTQYF. The CDR3, as DNA: TGTGCCAGCGGTTTTCGTGGAATAAAGACCCAGTACTTC.

The chain joins TRBV7-6 to TRBJ2-2, with 8 nucleotides matching TRBD1. Per germline, CDR1 SGHVS and CDR2 FNYEAQ. V lost 8 bases to trimming and J lost 1 base; unmatched junction nucleotides: 6. This CDR3 has 15 residues. The CDR3 protein is CASLGGQGNTGELFF. For the CDR3, the DNA is TGTGCCAGCTTGGGCGGACAGGGGAACACCGGGGAGCTGTTTTTT.

This CDR3 is CASSTPKGGTEAFF. The CDR3 DNA reads TGTGCCAGCAGCACCCCGAAAGGGGGCACTGAAGCTTTCTTT. This rearrangement joins TRBV12-3 or TRBV12-4 to TRBJ1-1, with D possibly being TRBD1 (6 bases). This CDR3 is 14 amino acids long. Trimming shortened V by 6 bases and J by 4 bases, and 15 bases separated the two germline ends.

This clonotype was seen a few times. The chain is built from TRBV7-6 and TRBJ2-5; unclear D gene. The V gene's germline CDR1 is SGHVS and CDR2 FNYEAQ. This CDR3 has 15 amino acids. Trimming pared 3 bases from V and 4 bases from J, leaving 15 bases between. The CDR3 bases are TGTGCCAGCAGCTTTTTACCCTCTAGGCCAGAGACCCAGTACTTC. Its protein is CASSFLPSRPETQYF.

This clonotype came up a few times. J is TRBJ2-1 and V is TRBV5-8; D tentatively fits TRBD1 or TRBD2 (5 bases each). Trimming shortened V by 0 bases and J by 3 bases, and 13 bases separated the two germline ends. Germline CDR1 is SGHTS and CDR2 is YDEGEE. CDR3 length: 16 amino acids. The CDR3 DNA reads as TGTGCCAGCAGCTTGGGATCGGGTGGGGGCTACAATGAGCAGTTCTTC. Amino acid sequence: CASSLGSGGGYNEQFF. The full variable domain, completed using reference TRBV5-8 and TRBJ2-1, is EAGVTQSPTHLIKTRGQQATLRCSPISGHTSVYWYQQALGLGLQFLLWYDEGEERNRGNFPPRFSGRQFPNYSSELNVNALELEDSALYLCASSLGSGGGYNEQFFGPGTRLTVL.

This clonotype was observed a few times. CDR3 in DNA: TGTGCCAGCAGTCGGACGGATTCTAACTATGGCTACACCTTC. This sequence encodes CASSRTDSNYGYTF. The chain couples TRBV12-3 or TRBV12-4 to TRBJ1-2; D uncertain. The CDR3 runs to 14 residues. V gave up 5 bases and J gave up 0 bases, with 10 bases separating them.

The gene calls are TRBV29-1 and TRBJ2-2; 7 nucleotides align to TRBD2. The germline CDR1 and CDR2 sequences are SQVTM and ANQGSEA. The CDR3 consists of 13 residues. The CDR3 nucleotides are TGCAGTTCGCGGGACTATAACACCGGGGAGCTGTTTTTT. It translates to CSSRDYNTGELFF.

J is TRBJ2-7 and V is TRBV11-2, with D unclear. Germline V gene sequence: CDR1 SGHAT, CDR2 FQNNGV. CDR3 length: 16 amino acids. V lost 0 bases, J lost 0 bases, and 12 bases lay in between. The CDR3 spells CASSLDFRHSSYEQYF. CDR3 in DNA: TGTGCCAGCAGCTTAGATTTTCGGCATAGCTCCTACGAGCAGTACTTC. Filled out from reference TRBV11-2 and TRBJ2-7, the complete variable domain reads EAGVAQSPRYKIIEKRQSVAFWCNPISGHATLYWYQQILGQGPKLLIQFQNNGVVDDSQLPKDRFSAERLKGVDSTLKIQPAKLEDSAVYLCASSLDFRHSSYEQYFGPGTRLTVT.

The V gene is TRBV5-1, the J gene TRBJ1-1; D is unresolved. From germline, CDR1 is SGHRS and CDR2 YFSETQ. The CDR3 contains 14 residues. Trimming pared 2 bases from V and 5 bases from J, leaving 13 bases between. This CDR3 reads CASSFEKGWTEAFF. CDR3 DNA: TGCGCCAGCAGCTTTGAAAAGGGTTGGACTGAAGCTTTCTTT.

This clonotype showed up just a few times. This chain joins TRBV4-1 and TRBJ2-3, with 10 bases fitting TRBD1. V shed 2 bases and J 2 bases; nucleotides not matched to a gene: 13. CDR3 size: 19 residues. Germline-derived CDR1 and CDR2 are MGHRA and YSYEKL. The DNA for the CDR3 is TGCGCCAGCAGCCAACACATTAGGGAGACAGGGGGCAACACAGATACGCAGTATTTT. This encodes CASSQHIRETGGNTDTQYF.

This clonotype was recorded a few times. The gene calls are TRBV3-1 and TRBJ2-7; 8 positions agree with TRBD1. This CDR3 is built from 17 residues. Per the germline V gene, CDR1 is LGHDT and CDR2 is YNNKEL (reference sequence). Unmatched junction bases numbered 16, after V lost 4 bases and J lost 5 bases. The CDR3 sequence: CASSRYENGQGADEQYF. The CDR3 DNA reads TGTGCCAGCAGCCGGTATGAAAACGGGCAGGGGGCGGACGAGCAGTACTTC.

This clonotype was observed a few times. Compared with germline, one end of the junction differs, possibly owing to a read error. The J gene is TRBJ2-7, the V gene TRBV4-3, with a weak D call TRBD2 (6 bases). Germline CDR1 reads LGHNA; CDR2 reads YSLEER. The CDR3 contains 15 residues. CDR3: CASSQGAGTGLRGDF. The CDR3 coding sequence is TGCGCCAGCAGCCAAGGGGCAGGGACTGGTCTACGAGGAGACTTC.

This rearrangement joins TRBV7-3 to TRBJ1-1, with a possible D match to TRBD1 (6 bases). CDR1 SGHTA and CDR2 FQGTGA come from the germline V gene. The CDR3 runs to 13 residues. V was cut by 4 bases and J by 5 bases, with 11 bases left in between. The CDR3 protein is CASSYDRRTEAFF. CDR3 sequence (DNA): TGTGCCAGCAGCTACGACAGGAGGACTGAAGCTTTCTTT.

The chain has TRBV6-2 or TRBV6-3 and TRBJ2-1; 9 bases are shared with TRBD2. V was pared by 2 bases and J by 12 bases, with 14 bases of the junction left unmatched. Germline V gives CDR1 MNHEY, CDR2 SVGEGT. This CDR3 comprises 16 residues. DNA of the CDR3: TGTGCCAGCAGTTACGGTCAAGCGGGGGGTGTAATACGGCAGTTCTTC. Its protein is CASSYGQAGGVIRQFF.

This clonotype was seen more than once but under ten times. The rearrangement uses TRBV20-1 and TRBJ2-1, with TRBD2 identical over 8 bases. The V gene's germline CDR1 is DFQATT and CDR2 SNEGSKA (reference sequence). With 1 base clipped from V and 4 bases from J, the junction kept 9 bases outside the gene matches. This CDR3 contains 16 residues. This CDR3 reads CSARVSGLVSYNEQFF. The CDR3 DNA is TGCAGTGCTAGAGTTTCGGGACTAGTATCTTACAATGAGCAGTTCTTC.

This clonotype has a handful of counts. The chain has TRBV12-5 and TRBJ2-3, with 10 bases aligning to TRBD1. From germline, CDR1 is LGHNT and CDR2 FRNRAP. With 5 bases clipped from V and 0 bases from J, the junction kept 11 bases outside the gene matches. The CDR3 is made up of 18 amino acids. CDR3 region: CASGPGTGVFTSTDTQYF. DNA for the CDR3: TGTGCTAGTGGTCCCGGGACAGGGGTATTCACTAGCACAGATACGCAGTATTTT.

The V gene is TRBV5-6, the J gene TRBJ2-2; D remains unclear. The length of the CDR3 is 15 residues. Germline CDR1 is SGHDT and CDR2 is YYEEEE. V gave up 4 bases and J gave up 4 bases, with 14 bases separating them. The CDR3 spells CASSPKPTLTGELFF. DNA for the CDR3: TGTGCCAGCAGCCCCAAACCGACACTCACCGGGGAGCTGTTTTTT.

This clonotype was observed a handful of times. The CDR3 loop is CASSEMGTQYF. CDR3 in DNA: TGCGCCAGCAGTGAAATGGGGACCCAGTACTTC. The chain uses TRBV10-2 and TRBJ2-5, with unresolved D. V lost 3 bases and J 7 bases, leaving 6 bases between the germline ends. Per the germline V gene, CDR1 is WSHSY and CDR2 is SAAADI. This CDR3 is 11 amino acids long.

The rearrangement uses TRBV5-5 and TRBJ2-7, with TRBD2 identical over 12 bases. In germline, CDR1 is SGHKS, CDR2 YYEKEE (reference sequence). The CDR3 length is 16 residues. V shed 0 bases, J shed 2 bases, and the junction held 3 bases outside the gene matches. The DNA of the CDR3 is TGTGCCAGCAGCTTGGAAGGACTAGCGGGGACCTACGAGCAGTACTTC. It is translated as CASSLEGLAGTYEQYF.

CDR3 amino acids: CASSLRTPNQPQHF. The CDR3 bases are TGTGCCAGCAGTTTGCGCACCCCTAATCAGCCCCAGCATTTT. This chain joins TRBV28 and TRBJ1-5; D is uncertain. This CDR3 has 14 residues. Germline CDR1 reads MDHEN; CDR2 reads SYDVKM. V was shortened by 3 bases and J by 4 bases, with 10 bases between the two germline ends. Full variable domain (missing parts from reference TRBV28 and TRBJ1-5): DVKVTQSSRYLVKRTGEKVFLECVQDMDHENMFWYRQDPGLGLRLIYFSYDVKMKEKGDIPEGYSVSREKKERFSLILESASTNQTSMYLCASSLRTPNQPQHFGDGTRLSIL.

This chain uses TRBV15 with TRBJ1-1; no firm D call. This CDR3 comprises 13 residues. Germline assignment: CDR1 LNHNV and CDR2 YYDKDF (reference sequence). Trimming took off 6 bases at V and 1 base at J, with 9 bases between the two ends. The DNA for the CDR3 is TGTGCCACCAGTCGCCGTGAGAACACTGAAGCTTTCTTT. It specifies CATSRRENTEAFF.

A few counts support this clonotype. This sequence joins TRBV4-3 and TRBJ2-3; 9 positions match TRBD2. Trimming took 1 base from V and 11 from J; bases not matched to a gene: 4. Germline V gene sequence: CDR1 LGHNA, CDR2 YSLEER. This CDR3 contains 13 residues. The CDR3 nucleotides read TGCGCCAGCAGCCAAGCTCGAGCGGGGGGGCAGTATTTT. Its protein is CASSQARAGGQYF.

The V call is TRBV20-1, the J call TRBJ1-3, with 7 nucleotides matching TRBD1. CDR1 and CDR2 from the germline V gene are DFQATT and SNEGSKA (reference sequence). CDR3 length: 15 residues. After removal of 5 bases from V and 0 bases from J, the junction contained 7 bases not matched to a gene. The CDR3 DNA is TGCAGTGCTGGGACAGCACTCTACTCTGGAAACACCATATATTTT. Translated, it gives CSAGTALYSGNTIYF.

There are a few counts of this clonotype. The chain recombines TRBV5-1 with TRBJ2-1; 8 bases align to TRBD2. The CDR3 has 13 amino acids. Trimming at V came to 9 bases and at J to 8 bases, leaving 10 bases not matched to a gene. Germline lookup yields CDR1 SGHRS and CDR2 YFSETQ. CDR3 nucleotides: TGCGCCACCTCGGGACTAGTCGGGCATGAGCAGTTCTTC. Translating it yields CATSGLVGHEQFF.